This T cell receptor beta chain came from a study of control samples from healthy donors and cancer patients. V dropped 4 bases and J dropped 3 bases, with 13 bases sitting between them. There are 14 residues in the CDR3. Germline V gene lookup returns CDR1 MNHEY and CDR2 SVGEGT. Only in-frame clones appear in the TCRdb table, and some are missing; sequencing was by immunoSEQ multiplex PCR. The repertoire holds roughly 100,000 clones, with about 91% as singletons. The receptor's source is a woman aged 18-30 years in good health. Sequencing was performed on blood. V usage is TRBV6-2 or TRBV6-3 and J usage is TRBJ2-7; D is unclear. CDR3 nucleotide sequence: TGTGCCAGCAGTTCCCCCCGACCGAACTACGAGCAGTACTTC. It yields the protein CASSSPRPNYEQYF.